Listed below are T cell receptor beta chains from one sample, sequenced in a study of identifying expanded T cells in peripheral blood. The method was immunoSEQ multiplex PCR; TCRdb's version includes in-frame clones alone and lacks a portion of them. The sample lists about 91,000 clones, about 91% occurring once. Sequencing used blood. The receptors derive from a person between 18 and 70 years old in good health. Each CDR3 is given without its conserved first and last residue. The order of the fields is J gene, V gene, CDR3 protein.

>TRBJ2-2|TRBV6-1
ASSEDPNGAGELF
>TRBJ2-3|TRBV30
AWSVFTDTQY
>TRBJ1-2|TRBV27
ASSRSDRVGYGYT
>TRBJ1-1|TRBV7-8
ASSTHGAGVNTEAF
>TRBJ1-5|TRBV18
ASSRDSNQPQH
>TRBJ2-3|TRBV6-4
ASSEREGGTDTQY
>TRBJ2-7|TRBV4-1
ASSLLIGLAGVTYEQY
>TRBJ2-2|TRBV11-1
ASSFGGVDTGELF
>TRBJ1-1|TRBV28
ASSTTGTANTEAF
>TRBJ2-5|TRBV4-2
ASSQDLTSGRIETQY
>TRBJ2-1|TRBV28
ASGTSGSGEQF
>TRBJ1-5|TRBV5-5
ASSPDAGISTNQPQH
>TRBJ1-3|TRBV30
AWGNGGLSGNTIY
>TRBJ2-7|TRBV2
ASRVPGTGEYEQY
>TRBJ1-5|TRBV4-1
ASSQVQGSNQPQH
>TRBJ1-2|TRBV28
ASSLTQTANYGYT
>TRBJ1-6|TRBV11-2
ASSLIPDPTNSPLH
>TRBJ1-2|TRBV7-8
ASSSLATTSYGYT
>TRBJ1-4|TRBV6-5
ASSYSRRPEKLF
>TRBJ2-1|TRBV5-1
ASSFPRTSGNEQF
>TRBJ1-4|TRBV28
ASSQTGGAEKLF
>TRBJ1-2|TRBV2
ASSRTGINYGYT
>TRBJ2-3|TRBV30
AWRRTDTQY
>TRBJ1-3|TRBV2
ASRKLGWNTIY
>TRBJ1-5|TRBV5-5
ASSMGQGASQPQH
>TRBJ2-4|TRBV15
ATSPGTSGRAG
>TRBJ2-3|TRBV11-3
ASSMGGGPFDTQY
>TRBJ2-2|TRBV2
ASSEVKAAVGVGELF
>TRBJ2-1|TRBV5-1
ASSLRLAADSPRGF
>TRBJ1-5|TRBV4-3
ASSQAQGAAQH
>TRBJ2-1|TRBV6-4
ASSDSPGGSNEQF
>TRBJ2-6|TRBV28
ASSPNSGANVLT
>TRBJ1-5|TRBV6-1
ASTQGLGQPQH
>TRBJ1-5|TRBV27
ASSLFAGTNQPQH
>TRBJ1-2|TRBV5-1
ASSWAAGTFVDGYT
>TRBJ2-2|TRBV6-4
ASSDSPGQGATGELF
>TRBJ1-1|TRBV2
ASKVNMNTEAF
>TRBJ1-1|TRBV18
ASSRISLGQGNTEAF
>NA|TRBV28
ASSLPRQTSYEQY
>TRBJ1-4|TRBV7-9
ASSLDRGEKLF
>TRBJ2-7|TRBV28
ASSPGVKQAYEQY
>TRBJ2-7|TRBV10-2
ASSESGSAHYEQY
>TRBJ1-2|TRBV19
ASRIGTGFSFGYT
>TRBJ1-1|TRBV7-9
ASSLDSRNTEAF
>TRBJ2-3|TRBV25-1
ASRMGQAPYTDTQY
>TRBJ2-7|TRBV5-6
ASSLVPRFYEQY
>TRBJ2-3|TRBV6-4
ASSQLAGGTDTQY
>TRBJ2-2|TRBV9
ASSSGTGSTGELF
>TRBJ2-3|TRBV7-8
ASSLLGDTQY
>TRBJ2-2|TRBV19
ASSSGTGVIGELF
>TRBJ2-7|TRBV15
ATSEPPLYEQY
>TRBJ1-1|TRBV25-1
ASSALGVNTEAF
>TRBJ2-7|TRBV6-6
ASSPSIDEQY
>TRBJ1-2|TRBV28
ASSSAPTPTGAYGYT
>TRBJ1-4|TRBV7-9
ASSPSGSNEKLF
>TRBJ2-7|TRBV7-2
ASSIIAGGTSEPYEQY